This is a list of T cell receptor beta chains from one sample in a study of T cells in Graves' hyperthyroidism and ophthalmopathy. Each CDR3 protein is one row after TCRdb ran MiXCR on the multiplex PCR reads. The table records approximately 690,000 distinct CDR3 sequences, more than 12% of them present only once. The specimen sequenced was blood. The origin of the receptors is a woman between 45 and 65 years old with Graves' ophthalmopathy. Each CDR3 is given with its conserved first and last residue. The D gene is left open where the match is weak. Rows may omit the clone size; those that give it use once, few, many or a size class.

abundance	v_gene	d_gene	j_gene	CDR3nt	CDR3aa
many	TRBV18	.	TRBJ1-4	TGTGCCAGCTCACCTGACACGATGAATGAAAAACTGTTTTTT	CASSPDTMNEKLFF
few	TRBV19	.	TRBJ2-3	TGTGCCAGTAGTGACAGACTCACAGATACGCAGTATTTT	CASSDRLTDTQYF
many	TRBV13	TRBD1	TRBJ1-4	TGTGCCAGCAGCCGGGGACAGCAGGGAGAAAAACTGTTTTTT	CASSRGQQGEKLFF
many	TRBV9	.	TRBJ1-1	TGTGCCAGCAGCTCATCGGCCTGGGGAACTGAAGCTTTCTTT	CASSSSAWGTEAFF
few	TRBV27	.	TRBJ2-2	TGTGCCAGCAGGCCTACCTGGACTGAGCGCAACACCGGGGAGCTGTTTTTT	CASRPTWTERNTGELFF
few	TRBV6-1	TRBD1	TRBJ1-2	TGTGCCAGCACCGACAGGGGATATGGCTACACCTTC	CASTDRGYGYTF
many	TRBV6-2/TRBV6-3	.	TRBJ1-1	TGTGCCAGCAGTTACTCGATGCTGAACACTGAAGCTTTCTTT	CASSYSMLNTEAFF
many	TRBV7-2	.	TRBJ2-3	TGTGCCAGCAGCTTAGTTCCGGGGCAGAGCACAGATACGCAGTATTTT	CASSLVPGQSTDTQYF
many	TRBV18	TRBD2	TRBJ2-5	TGTGCCAGCTCACCTCCGGGACTAGCGGTAGAGACCCAGTACTTC	CASSPPGLAVETQYF
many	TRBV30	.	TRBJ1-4	TGTGCCTGGAGTGCAGCAACTAATGAAAAACTGTTTTTT	CAWSAATNEKLFF
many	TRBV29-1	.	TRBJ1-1	TGCAGCGTGGGGGGACGGCAGAACACTGAAGCTTTCTTT	CSVGGRQNTEAFF
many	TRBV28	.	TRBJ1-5	TGTGCCAGCAGTCGGGCAGGGTCCCAGCCCCAGCATTTT	CASSRAGSQPQHF
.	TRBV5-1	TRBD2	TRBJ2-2	TGCGCCAGCAGCCGGACTAGCGGGAGGTCGGACACCGGGGAGCTGTTTTTT	CASSRTSGRSDTGELFF
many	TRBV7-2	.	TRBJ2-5	TGTGCCAGCAGCTTAAGGAAGCAGGAGACCCAGTACTTC	CASSLRKQETQYF
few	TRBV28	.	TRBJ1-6	TGTGCCAGCAGACTTGACAGGCTCTTTTCACCCCTCCACTTT	CASRLDRLFSPLHF
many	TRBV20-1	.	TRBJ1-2	TGCAGTGCTAGAGATGGACTAAACTATGGCTACACCTTC	CSARDGLNYGYTF
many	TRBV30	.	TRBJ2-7	TGTGCCTGGAGTGTAGACAGGACCCGGGAGCAGTACTTC	CAWSVDRTREQYF
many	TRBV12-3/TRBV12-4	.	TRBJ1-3	TGTGCCAGCAGTTTAGCGTTAAGCGACCAACCTGGAAACACCATATATTTT	CASSLALSDQPGNTIYF
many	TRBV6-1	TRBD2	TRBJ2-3	TGTGCCAGCAGGAGGAGCGGGAACACAGATACGCAGTATTTT	CASRRSGNTDTQYF
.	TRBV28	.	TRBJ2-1	TGTGCCAGCAGTTTACGATTGGGCGGGGAATACAATGAGCAGTTCTTC	CASSLRLGGEYNEQFF
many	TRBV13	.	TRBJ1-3	TGTGCCAGCAGCAAGGAGGGTTATGGAAACACCATATATTTT	CASSKEGYGNTIYF
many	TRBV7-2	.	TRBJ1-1	TGTGCCAGCAGCTTAGGAGGGACGGCGGCCTTGGTAACTGAAGCTTTCTTT	CASSLGGTAALVTEAFF
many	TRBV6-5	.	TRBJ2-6	TGTGCCAGCAGTTACACCCTGGGTTCCGGGTCCGGGGCCAACGTCCTGACTTTC	CASSYTLGSGSGANVLTF
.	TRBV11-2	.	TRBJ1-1	TGTGCCAGCAGCGGAGACAGCCAGAACACTGAAGCTTTCTTT	CASSGDSQNTEAFF
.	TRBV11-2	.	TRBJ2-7	TGTGCCAGCAGATGGGCGGGACACTACGAGCAGTACTTC	CASRWAGHYEQYF
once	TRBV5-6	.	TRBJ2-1	TGTGCCAGCAGTTTGGGACGGGGTACCGACGAGCAGTTCTTC	CASSLGRGTDEQFF
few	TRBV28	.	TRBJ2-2	TGTGCCAGCAAAGGAGCCGTACCCGGGGAGCTGTTTTTT	CASKGAVPGELFF
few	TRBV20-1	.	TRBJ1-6	TGCAGTGCTGGCCGGGGTGGTGTCTATAATTCACCCCTCCACTTT	CSAGRGGVYNSPLHF
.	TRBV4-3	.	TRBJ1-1	TGCGCCAGCAGCCAAGATCCACAGGGAGGCGGCGACAACACTGAAGCTTTCTTT	CASSQDPQGGGDNTEAFF
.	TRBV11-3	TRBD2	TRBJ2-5	TGTGCCAGCAGCTTAATAACTAGCGGATACCAAGAGACCCAGTACTTC	CASSLITSGYQETQYF
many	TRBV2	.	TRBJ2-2	TGTGCCAGCAGTGCTTCCGGGGAGCTGTTTTTT	CASSASGELFF
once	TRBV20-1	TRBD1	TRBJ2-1	TGCAGTGCTAGAGGGGACAGGGAGAATGAGCAGTTCTTC	CSARGDRENEQFF
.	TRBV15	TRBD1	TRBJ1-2	TGTGCCACCAGCGCTCGGGACAGGGCTAACTATGGCTACACCTTC	CATSARDRANYGYTF
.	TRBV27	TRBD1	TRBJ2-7	TGTGCCACTAAACAGGGGGCCTACGAGCAGTACTTC	CATKQGAYEQYF
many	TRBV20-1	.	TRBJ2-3	TGCAGTGCTAGAGTAACGGTTACAACAGATACGCAGTATTTT	CSARVTVTTDTQYF
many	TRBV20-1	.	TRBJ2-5	TGCAGTGCTGGGAATAGCCGGGACAACCAAGAGACCCAGTACTTC	CSAGNSRDNQETQYF
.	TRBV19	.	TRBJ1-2	TGTGCCAGTAGTGTTACATACTATGGCTACACCTTC	CASSVTYYGYTF
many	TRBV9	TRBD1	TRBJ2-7	TGTGCCAGCAGCGTAGGTGGGGGACAGACCTACGAGCAGTACTTC	CASSVGGGQTYEQYF
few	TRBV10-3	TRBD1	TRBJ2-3	TGTGCCATCAGTGACCTCCAGGGGGCCAGCACAGATACGCAGTATTTT	CAISDLQGASTDTQYF
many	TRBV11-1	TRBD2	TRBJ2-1	TGTGCCAGCAGCTTAATTAGTTCTAGCGGGAGAGATGAGCAGTTCTTC	CASSLISSSGRDEQFF
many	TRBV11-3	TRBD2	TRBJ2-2	TGTGCCAGCAGCTTCTCCTTAGCGGGAGCCGGGGAGCTGTTTTTT	CASSFSLAGAGELFF
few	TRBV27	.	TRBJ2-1	TGTGCCAGCACCGGACTCGGGAATGAGCAGTTCTTC	CASTGLGNEQFF
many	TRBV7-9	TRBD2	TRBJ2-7	TGTGCCAGCAGCTTAACTAGCGGGAGTCACGAGCAGTACTTC	CASSLTSGSHEQYF
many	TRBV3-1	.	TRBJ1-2	TGTGCCAGCAGCCCCAGGGATGGAAGGAAGGTATCGTATGGCTACACCTTC	CASSPRDGRKVSYGYTF
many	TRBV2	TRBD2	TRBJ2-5	TGTGCCAGCAACACCCTTTACCTGGCGGGAGAGGAGGAGACCCAGTACTTC	CASNTLYLAGEEETQYF
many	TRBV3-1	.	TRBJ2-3	TGTGCCAGCAGTCTAGAGTCTACGCAGTATTTT	CASSLESTQYF
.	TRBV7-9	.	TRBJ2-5	TGTGCCAGCAGCTGGTACCAAGAGACCCAGTACTTC	CASSWYQETQYF
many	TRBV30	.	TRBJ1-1	TGTGCCTGGAGTAGAGAGAACACTGAAGCTTTCTTT	CAWSRENTEAFF
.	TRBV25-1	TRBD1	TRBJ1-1	TGTGCCACCTCTGACAGGGGGTCTACTGAAGCTTTCTTT	CATSDRGSTEAFF
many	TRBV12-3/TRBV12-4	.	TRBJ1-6	TGTGCCAGCAGTTTGGGCCGGAATAATTCACCCCTCCACTTT	CASSLGRNNSPLHF
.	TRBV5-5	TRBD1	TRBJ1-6	TGTGCCAGCAGCTTGAGGACAGGGAATAATTCACCCCTCCACTTT	CASSLRTGNNSPLHF
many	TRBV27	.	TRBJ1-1	TGTGCCAGCAGCAACACCTACGCCCACGGACCGTACGGCACTGAAGCTTTCTTT	CASSNTYAHGPYGTEAFF
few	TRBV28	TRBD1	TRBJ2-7	TGTGCCAGCAGTTTACCCCCCCGGACAGGGGGGAACGAGCAGTACTTC	CASSLPPRTGGNEQYF
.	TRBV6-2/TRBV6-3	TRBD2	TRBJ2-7	TGTGCCAGCAGTTACTCGAGACTAGCGGGAGGGCCCTCCTACGAGCAGTACTTC	CASSYSRLAGGPSYEQYF
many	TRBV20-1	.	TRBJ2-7	TGCAGTGCTAGACCGGAATCTACCTACGAGCAGTACTTC	CSARPESTYEQYF
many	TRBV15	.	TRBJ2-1	TGTGCCACCAGCAGAGTTGCGGACCACTACAATGAGCAGTTCTTC	CATSRVADHYNEQFF
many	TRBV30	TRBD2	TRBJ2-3	TGTGCCTGGAGTGTACTAGCGGGAATCACAGATACGCAGTATTTT	CAWSVLAGITDTQYF
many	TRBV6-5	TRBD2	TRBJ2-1	TGTGCCAGCAGTTACCTCGGGGGGGGCGGAGATAATGAGCAGTTCTTC	CASSYLGGGGDNEQFF
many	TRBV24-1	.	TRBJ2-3	TGTGCCACCAGTGTACAGGGAGGGACAGATACGCAGTATTTT	CATSVQGGTDTQYF
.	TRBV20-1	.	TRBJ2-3	TGCAGTGCCCGCCCCGGGAAAGGAACAGATACGCAGTATTTT	CSARPGKGTDTQYF